These 12 T cell receptor beta chains were sequenced from one sample in a study of human T cells and chemical hapten exposure (TCRdb year 2021). What the time point label conveys for this sample: pre-sensitization, week 0. The treatment or condition label corresponds to: therapeutic diphenylcyclopropenone sensitization with weekly scalp DPC. The receptor library was made with RACE. These reads were obtained on a NextSeq 500. TCRdb reanalyzed the raw reads on its own, using fastp at Q25 for trimming and MiXCR for clone calling, and kept in-frame beta chains. Under each unique CDR3 protein, matching rows form one entry showing the most common genes and DNA. The sample table holds fewer than 65,000 distinct CDR3 sequences, of which 9.4% were seen once. 14% of the sample is in the top ten clones. The sequencing used whole blood, collected in connection with sensitization to the hapten diphenylcyclopropenone (DPC). The origin of the receptors is a woman between 40 and 55 years old with alopecia areata. Some clones in this sample may be carry-over from other donors' samples.

This clonotype was seen many times. The chain combines TRBV29-1 with TRBJ1-1; no clear D gene. The V gene lost 7 bases and the J gene lost 1 base, with 10 bases spanning the gap. Germline V gene data show CDR1 as SQVTM and CDR2 as ANQGSEA. The CDR3 consists of 12 residues. The CDR3 DNA reads TGCAGCGCCCCGGACGCGAACACTGAAGCTTTCTTT. It encodes CSAPDANTEAFF.

This clonotype was observed many times. The rearrangement joins TRBV20-1 to TRBJ2-2, with TRBD2 identical over 11 bases. The germline CDR1 and CDR2 sequences are DFQATT and SNEGSKA (reference sequence). CDR3 length: 17 amino acids. V shed 0 bases and J 3 bases; nucleotides not matched to a gene: 6. CDR3 protein: CSARDPTLAGDTGELFF. The CDR3 nucleotides read TGCAGTGCTAGAGATCCCACACTAGCGGGGGACACCGGGGAGCTGTTTTTT.

This clonotype was detected only a few times. J is TRBJ1-4 and V is TRBV28, with 7 nucleotides matching TRBD1. The CDR3 is made up of 14 amino acids. The V gene end was trimmed by 4 bases and the J gene end by 8 bases; junction bases not matched to a gene: 7. Germline values: CDR1 MDHEN, CDR2 SYDVKM. In DNA, the CDR3 is TGTGCCAGCAGTTATACCCAGACAGGGGAAAAACTGTTTTTT. Residues: CASSYTQTGEKLFF.

Many counts were recorded for this clonotype. This chain joins TRBV28 and TRBJ1-1; D perhaps matches TRBD1 (5 bases). This CDR3 is built from 14 residues. Germline loops: CDR1 MDHEN, CDR2 SYDVKM. The V end lost 1 base, the J end lost 1 base, and 7 bases lay between the germline ends. CDR3: CASSLLGRNTEAFF. DNA for the CDR3: TGTGCCAGCAGTTTATTGGGACGGAACACTGAAGCTTTCTTT.

This clonotype was counted ten times or more. J is TRBJ2-2 and V is TRBV25-1, with a tentative D call TRBD2 (6 bases). The germline V and J ends were trimmed by 4 bases and 6 bases, with 15 bases remaining between them. CDR3 length: 15 residues. Germline lookup yields CDR1 MGHDK and CDR2 SYGVNS. CDR3 sequence: CASSAGGAIAGELFF. CDR3 sequence (DNA): TGTGCCAGCAGTGCCGGAGGGGCGATCGCCGGGGAGCTGTTTTTT.

The chain employs TRBV2 and TRBJ2-3; 8 bases line up with TRBD2. The CDR3 has 13 residues. Germline-derived CDR1 and CDR2 are SNHLY and FYNNEI. As DNA, the CDR3 is TGTACCACGTATAGCGGGGTAAAAGATACGCAGTATTTT. Translation gives CTTYSGVKDTQYF.

This clonotype occurred a few times. V gene TRBV28 combines with J gene TRBJ1-5, with D possibly being TRBD1 (5 bases). Germline lookup yields CDR1 MDHEN and CDR2 SYDVKM. V was pared by 10 bases and J by 5 bases, with 9 bases between. CDR3 size: 11 residues. CDR3 nucleotide sequence: TGTGCCACGGGGGGATATCAGCCCCAGCATTTT. Its protein product is CATGGYQPQHF. Based on the CDR3 plus reference TRBV28 and TRBJ1-5, the full variable domain is DVKVTQSSRYLVKRTGEKVFLECVQDMDHENMFWYRQDPGLGLRLIYFSYDVKMKEKGDIPEGYSVSREKKERFSLILESASTNQTSMYLCATGGYQPQHFGDGTRLSIL.

This clonotype occurred many times. This chain joins TRBV14 and TRBJ2-3, with TRBD1 matching over 8 bases. The junction had 11 bases not matched to a gene; V was cut back by 1 base and J by 5 bases. The CDR3 totals 17 residues. The germline CDR1 and CDR2 sequences are SGHDN and FVKESK. The CDR3 protein is CASSQVQGASWIDTQYF. The CDR3 nucleotides read TGTGCCAGCAGCCAAGTCCAGGGGGCGTCATGGATAGATACGCAGTATTTT.

J is TRBJ2-1 and V is TRBV4-1, with 9 bases that match TRBD2. The CDR3 loop spans 14 amino acids. With 3 bases clipped from V and 15 bases from J, the junction kept 12 bases outside the gene matches. CDR1 is MGHRA and CDR2 is YSYEKL in the germline V gene. CDR3 in amino acids: CASSQGLTSGSPFF. In nucleotides, the CDR3 is TGCGCCAGCAGCCAGGGTTTAACTAGCGGGTCTCCGTTCTTC.

The rearrangement links TRBV6-5 to TRBJ1-5; a weak D match, TRBD1 (6 bases). The germline V gene has CDR1 MNHEY and CDR2 SVGAGI. V was shortened by 2 bases and J by 4 bases, with 9 bases between the two germline ends. The CDR3 is 14 amino acids. The CDR3 reads CASSYGQQNQPQHF. CDR3 bases: TGTGCCAGCAGTTACGGACAGCAGAATCAGCCCCAGCATTTT.

The chain couples TRBV5-1 to TRBJ2-5; TRBD1 or TRBD2 may be the D gene (5 bases each). Germline values: CDR1 SGHRS, CDR2 YFSETQ. Trimming removed 4 bases at V and 5 bases at J, with 15 bases between. This CDR3 contains 14 residues. The CDR3 coding sequence is TGCGCCAGCAGCATCGCCGGGACGCAGGAGACCCAGTACTTC. This sequence encodes CASSIAGTQETQYF.

This clonotype has a count of ten or more. CDR3 DNA sequence: TGTGCCAGCAGTGAGGGAACCTTTAATGAGCAGTTCTTC. This translates into CASSEGTFNEQFF. The chain is built from TRBV6-4 and TRBJ2-1; D uncertain. The CDR3 extends over 13 amino acids. CDR1 and CDR2 from the germline V gene are MRHNA and SNTAGT. V was shortened by 3 bases and J by 7 bases, with 10 bases between the two germline ends.